This T cell receptor (beta chain) was found in a study of cytomegalovirus exposure and HLA in healthy donors. In this sample, this clone turned up once. The V gene's germline CDR1 is SGHRS and CDR2 YFSETQ. The CDR3 has 16 residues. V dropped 4 bases and J dropped 4 bases, with 18 bases sitting between them. Vbeta (60) and Jbeta (13) primers were used in the PCR. The repertoire was sequenced with immunoSEQ multiplex PCR; TCRdb's copy has only in-frame clones and lacks some. The profile shows under 200,000 clones, 80% to 85% of them singletons. The receptor comes from a woman aged 18-29 years in good health and CMV-seropositive. V usage is TRBV5-1 and J usage is TRBJ1-3, with D uncertain. The sequenced sample consisted of PBMCs. The CDR3 is CASSPRERERGNTIYF. Here the CDR3 DNA reads TGCGCCAGCAGCCCTCGGGAGAGGGAACGGGGAAACACCATATATTTT.